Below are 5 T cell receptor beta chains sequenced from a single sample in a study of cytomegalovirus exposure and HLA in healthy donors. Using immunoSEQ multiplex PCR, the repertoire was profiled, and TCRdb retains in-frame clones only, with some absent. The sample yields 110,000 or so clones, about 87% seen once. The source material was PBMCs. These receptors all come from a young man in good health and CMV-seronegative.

The CDR3 loop reads CASSPDRDGSYEQYF. In DNA form, the CDR3 reads TGTGCCAGCAGTCCAGACAGGGACGGGAGCTACGAGCAGTACTTC. The chain carries TRBV28 and TRBJ2-7, with TRBD1 as a possible D gene (7 bases). V was clipped by 5 bases and J by 3 bases, with 17 bases between them. The CDR3 sequence is 15 residues long. Germline V gives CDR1 MDHEN, CDR2 SYDVKM.

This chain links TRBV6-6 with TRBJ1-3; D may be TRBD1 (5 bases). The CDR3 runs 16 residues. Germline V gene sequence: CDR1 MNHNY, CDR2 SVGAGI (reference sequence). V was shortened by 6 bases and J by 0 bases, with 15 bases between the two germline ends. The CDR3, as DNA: TGTGCCAGCAGGAAGGACACTGTGGGCTCTGGAAACACCATATATTTT. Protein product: CASRKDTVGSGNTIYF.

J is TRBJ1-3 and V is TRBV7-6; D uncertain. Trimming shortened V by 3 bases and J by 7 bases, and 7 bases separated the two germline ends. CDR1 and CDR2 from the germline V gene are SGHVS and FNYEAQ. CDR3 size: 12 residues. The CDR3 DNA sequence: TGTGCCAGCAGCTTGGAGGGCAACACCATATATTTT. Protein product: CASSLEGNTIYF.

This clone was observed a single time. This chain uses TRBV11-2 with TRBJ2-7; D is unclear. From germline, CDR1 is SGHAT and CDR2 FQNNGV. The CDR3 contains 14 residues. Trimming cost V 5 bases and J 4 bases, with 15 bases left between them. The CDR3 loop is CASSKDLAGYEQYF. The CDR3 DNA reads TGTGCCAGCAGCAAAGATCTCGCCGGTTACGAGCAGTACTTC.

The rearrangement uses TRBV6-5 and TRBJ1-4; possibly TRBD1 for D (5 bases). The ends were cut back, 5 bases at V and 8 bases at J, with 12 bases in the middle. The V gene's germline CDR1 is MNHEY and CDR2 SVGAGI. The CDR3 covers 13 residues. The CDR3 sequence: CASSGAGHEKLFF. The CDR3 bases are TGTGCCAGCAGTGGGGCAGGGCACGAAAAACTGTTTTTT.